The sequence of this T cell receptor beta chain was determined in a study of T cell responses to AZD1222 COVID-19 vaccine. Broader study findings: Reportedly, nearly half of unique spike TCRs recognized epitopes outside B.1.351/B.1.1.7 mutations. The study sampled repertoires only after the peak T cell response.

Some clones are missing from TCRdb's copy, which holds only in-frame ones; the method was immunoSEQ multiplex PCR. The data hold roughly 160,000 clones, with around 94% observed a single time. V lost 0 bases and J 6 bases, leaving 5 bases between the germline ends. The germline V gene encodes CDR1 KGHSH and CDR2 LQKENI. The CDR3 is 12 residues long. As to this clone: The target antigen is unknown.

The sequences come from peripheral blood, collected on day 0 of AZD1222 vaccination. The origin of this receptor is an adult in good health. V gene TRBV18 combines with J gene TRBJ1-2, with D unresolved. The CDR3 coding sequence is TGTGCCAGCTCACCACCGATTAATGGCTACACCTTC. Protein product: CASSPPINGYTF.